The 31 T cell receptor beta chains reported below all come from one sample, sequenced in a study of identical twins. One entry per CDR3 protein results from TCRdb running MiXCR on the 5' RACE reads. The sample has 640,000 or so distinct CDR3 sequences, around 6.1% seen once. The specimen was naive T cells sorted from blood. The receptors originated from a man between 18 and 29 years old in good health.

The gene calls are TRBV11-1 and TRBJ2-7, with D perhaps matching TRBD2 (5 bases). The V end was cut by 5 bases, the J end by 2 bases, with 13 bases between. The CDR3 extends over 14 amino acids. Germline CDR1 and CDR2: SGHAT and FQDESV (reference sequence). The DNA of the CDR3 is TGTGCCAGCAGCCCAGGAGGAGGCACCTACGAGCAGTACTTC. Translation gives CASSPGGGTYEQYF.

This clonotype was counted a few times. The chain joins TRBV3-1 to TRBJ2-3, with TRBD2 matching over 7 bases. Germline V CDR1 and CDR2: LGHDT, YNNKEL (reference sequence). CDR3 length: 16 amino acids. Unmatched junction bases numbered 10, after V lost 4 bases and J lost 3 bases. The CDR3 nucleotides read TGTGCCAGCAGCCCATTCGGGGGAGGGCGGACAGATACGCAGTATTTT. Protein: CASSPFGGGRTDTQYF.

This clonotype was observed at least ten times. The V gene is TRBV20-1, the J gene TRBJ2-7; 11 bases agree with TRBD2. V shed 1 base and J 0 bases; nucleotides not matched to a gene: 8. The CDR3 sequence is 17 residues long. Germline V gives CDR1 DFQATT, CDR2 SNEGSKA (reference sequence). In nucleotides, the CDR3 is TGCAGTGCTAGAGCTCGATCTAGCGGGAGGACCTCCTACGAGCAGTACTTC. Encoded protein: CSARARSSGRTSYEQYF.

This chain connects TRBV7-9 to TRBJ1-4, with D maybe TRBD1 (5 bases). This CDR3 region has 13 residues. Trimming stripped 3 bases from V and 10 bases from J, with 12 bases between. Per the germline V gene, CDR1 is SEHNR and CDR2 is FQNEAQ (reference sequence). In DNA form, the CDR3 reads TGTGCCAGCAGCTTGGGGGGACTCGGAAAACTGTTTTTT. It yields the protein CASSLGGLGKLFF.

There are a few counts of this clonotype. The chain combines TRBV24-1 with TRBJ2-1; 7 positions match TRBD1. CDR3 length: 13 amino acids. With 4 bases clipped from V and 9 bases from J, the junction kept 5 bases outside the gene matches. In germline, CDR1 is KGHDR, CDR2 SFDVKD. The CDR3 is CATSELQGSEQFF. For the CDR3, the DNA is TGTGCCACCAGTGAGTTACAGGGGAGTGAGCAGTTCTTC.

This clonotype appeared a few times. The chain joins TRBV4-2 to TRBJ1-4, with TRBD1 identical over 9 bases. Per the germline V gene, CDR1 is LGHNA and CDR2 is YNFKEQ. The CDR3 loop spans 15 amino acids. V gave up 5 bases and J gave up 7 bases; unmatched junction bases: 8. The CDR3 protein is CASSSGQGRGEKLFF. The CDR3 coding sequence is TGTGCCAGCAGCTCGGGACAGGGTCGGGGTGAAAAACTGTTTTTT.

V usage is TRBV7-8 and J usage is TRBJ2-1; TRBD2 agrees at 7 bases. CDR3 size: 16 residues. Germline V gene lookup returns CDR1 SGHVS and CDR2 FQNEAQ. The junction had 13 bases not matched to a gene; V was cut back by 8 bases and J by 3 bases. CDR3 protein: CASWTSGIAGYNEQFF. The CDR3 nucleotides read TGTGCCAGCTGGACCAGCGGAATAGCGGGCTACAATGAGCAGTTCTTC.

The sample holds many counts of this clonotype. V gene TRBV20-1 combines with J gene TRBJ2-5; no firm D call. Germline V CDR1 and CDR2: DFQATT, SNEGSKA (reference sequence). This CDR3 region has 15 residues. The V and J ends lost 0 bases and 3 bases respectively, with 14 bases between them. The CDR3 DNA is TGCAGTGCTAGAGATCTTTTGGGGATAGAAGAGACCCAGTACTTC. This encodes CSARDLLGIEETQYF.

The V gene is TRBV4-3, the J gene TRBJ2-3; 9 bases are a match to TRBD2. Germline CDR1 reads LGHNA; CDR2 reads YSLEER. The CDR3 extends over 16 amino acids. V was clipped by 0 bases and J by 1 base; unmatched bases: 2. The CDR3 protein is CASSQEERGGTDTQYF. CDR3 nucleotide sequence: TGCGCCAGCAGCCAAGAGGAGCGGGGGGGCACAGATACGCAGTATTTT.

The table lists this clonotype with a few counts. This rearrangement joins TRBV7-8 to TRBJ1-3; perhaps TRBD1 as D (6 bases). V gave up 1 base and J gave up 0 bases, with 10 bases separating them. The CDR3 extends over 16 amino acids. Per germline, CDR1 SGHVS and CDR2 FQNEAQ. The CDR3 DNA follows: TGTGCCAGCAGCTTAGGTGGGGGCTTCTCTGGAAACACCATATATTTT. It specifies CASSLGGGFSGNTIYF.

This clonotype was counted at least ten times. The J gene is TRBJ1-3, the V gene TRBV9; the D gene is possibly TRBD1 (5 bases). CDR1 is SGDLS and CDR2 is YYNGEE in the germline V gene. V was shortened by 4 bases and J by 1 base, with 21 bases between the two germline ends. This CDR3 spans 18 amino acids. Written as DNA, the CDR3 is TGTGCCAGCAGCCCCCGGAGGACACCCAGGGATTCTGGAAACACCATATATTTT. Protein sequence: CASSPRRTPRDSGNTIYF. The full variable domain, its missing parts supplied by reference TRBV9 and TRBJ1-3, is DSGVTQTPKHLITATGQRVTLRCSPRSGDLSVYWYQQSLDQGLQFLIQYYNGEERAKGNILERFSAQQFPDLHSELNLSSLELGDSALYFCASSPRRTPRDSGNTIYFGEGSWLTVV.

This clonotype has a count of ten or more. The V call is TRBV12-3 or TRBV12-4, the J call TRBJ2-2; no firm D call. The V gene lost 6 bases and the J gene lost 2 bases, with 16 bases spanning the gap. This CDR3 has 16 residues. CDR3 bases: TGTGCCAGCAGCCCGCCCCTCGCCGCTAACACCGGGGAGCTGTTTTTT. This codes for CASSPPLAANTGELFF.

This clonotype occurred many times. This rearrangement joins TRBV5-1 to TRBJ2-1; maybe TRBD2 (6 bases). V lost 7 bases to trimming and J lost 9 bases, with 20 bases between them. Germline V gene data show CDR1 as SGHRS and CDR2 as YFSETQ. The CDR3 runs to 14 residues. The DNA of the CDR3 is TGCGCCAGCGGGAGGATGGATGGGGCAGCTGAGCAGTTCTTC. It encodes CASGRMDGAAEQFF.

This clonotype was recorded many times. The CDR3 region has the DNA TGTGCCAGCAGCTTAAGGTATCTCGGGGAAGCTCCCTACGAGCAGTACGTC. Residues: CASSLRYLGEAPYEQYV. The chain carries TRBV13 and TRBJ2-7, with D tentatively TRBD2 (5 bases). CDR3 length equals 17 residues. Germline values: CDR1 PRHDT, CDR2 FYEKMQ (reference sequence). V was pared by 2 bases and J by 2 bases, with 19 bases between.

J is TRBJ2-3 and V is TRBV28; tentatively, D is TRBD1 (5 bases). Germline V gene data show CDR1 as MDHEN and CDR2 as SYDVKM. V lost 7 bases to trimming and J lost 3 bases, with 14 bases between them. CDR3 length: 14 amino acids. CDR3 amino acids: CASIPRGHTDTQYF. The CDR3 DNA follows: TGTGCCAGCATCCCAAGGGGCCATACAGATACGCAGTATTTT.

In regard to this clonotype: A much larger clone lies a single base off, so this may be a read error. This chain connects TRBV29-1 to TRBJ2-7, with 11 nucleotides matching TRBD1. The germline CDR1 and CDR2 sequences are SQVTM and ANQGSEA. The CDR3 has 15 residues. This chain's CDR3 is CSVENRDRGNYEKYF. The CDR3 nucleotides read TGCAGCGTTGAAAACCGGGACAGGGGGAACTACGAGAAGTACTTC.

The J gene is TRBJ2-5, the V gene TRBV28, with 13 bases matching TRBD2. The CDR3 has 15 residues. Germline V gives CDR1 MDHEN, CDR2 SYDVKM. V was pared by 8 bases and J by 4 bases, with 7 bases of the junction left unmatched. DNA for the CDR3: TGTGCCAGCGGCCCGGGACTAGCGGGAACAGAGACCCAGTACTTC. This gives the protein CASGPGLAGTETQYF.

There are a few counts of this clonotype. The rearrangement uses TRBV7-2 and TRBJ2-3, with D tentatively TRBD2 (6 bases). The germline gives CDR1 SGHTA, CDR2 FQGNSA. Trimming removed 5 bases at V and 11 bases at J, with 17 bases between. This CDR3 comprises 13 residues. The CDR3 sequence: CASSAGTGGRQYF. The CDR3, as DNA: TGTGCCAGCAGCGCGGGGACTGGGGGACGGCAGTATTTT.

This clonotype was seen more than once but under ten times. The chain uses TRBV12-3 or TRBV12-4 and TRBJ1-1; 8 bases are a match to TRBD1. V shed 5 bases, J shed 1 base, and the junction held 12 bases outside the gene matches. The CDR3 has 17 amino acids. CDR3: CASSPLPGQEENTEAFF. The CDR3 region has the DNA TGTGCCAGCAGTCCCCTACCGGGACAGGAGGAGAACACTGAAGCTTTCTTT.

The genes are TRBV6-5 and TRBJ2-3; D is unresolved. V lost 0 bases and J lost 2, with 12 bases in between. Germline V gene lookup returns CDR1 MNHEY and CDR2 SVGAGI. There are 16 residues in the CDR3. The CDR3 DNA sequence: TGTGCCAGCAGTTACTCTACGGAGCTAGACACAGATACGCAGTATTTT. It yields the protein CASSYSTELDTDTQYF.

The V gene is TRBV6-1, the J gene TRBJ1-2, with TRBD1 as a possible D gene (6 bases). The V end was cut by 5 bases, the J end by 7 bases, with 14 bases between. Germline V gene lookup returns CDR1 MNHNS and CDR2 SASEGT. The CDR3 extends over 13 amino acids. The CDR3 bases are TGTGCCAGCAGTATCGGGGGCGCGGCTGGCTACACCTTC. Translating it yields CASSIGGAAGYTF.

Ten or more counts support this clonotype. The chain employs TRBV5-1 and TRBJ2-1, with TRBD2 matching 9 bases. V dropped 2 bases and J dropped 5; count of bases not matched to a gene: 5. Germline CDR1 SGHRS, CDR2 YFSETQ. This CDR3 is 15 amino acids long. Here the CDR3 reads CASSFGLAKDNEQFF. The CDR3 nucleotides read TGCGCCAGCAGCTTCGGACTAGCGAAAGACAATGAGCAGTTCTTC.

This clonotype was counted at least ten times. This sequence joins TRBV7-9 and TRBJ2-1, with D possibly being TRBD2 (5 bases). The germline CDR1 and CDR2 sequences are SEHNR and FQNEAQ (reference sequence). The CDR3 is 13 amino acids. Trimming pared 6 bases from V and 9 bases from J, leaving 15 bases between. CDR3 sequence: CASSFTGDGEQFF. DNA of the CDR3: TGTGCCAGCAGTTTTACCGGGGATGGTGAGCAGTTCTTC.

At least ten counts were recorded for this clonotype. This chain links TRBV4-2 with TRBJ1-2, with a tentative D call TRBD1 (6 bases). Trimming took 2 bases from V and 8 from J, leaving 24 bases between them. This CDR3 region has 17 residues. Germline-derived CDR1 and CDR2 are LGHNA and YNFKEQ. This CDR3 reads CASSQMQVGGRVIGYTF. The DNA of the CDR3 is TGTGCCAGCAGCCAAATGCAAGTTGGGGGCAGGGTTATAGGCTACACCTTC.

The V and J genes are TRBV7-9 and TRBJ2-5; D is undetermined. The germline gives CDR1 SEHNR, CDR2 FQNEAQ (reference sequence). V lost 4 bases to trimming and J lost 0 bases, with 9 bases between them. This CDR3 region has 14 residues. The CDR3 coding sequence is TGTGCCAGCAGCTCCCAGGAGTACCAAGAGACCCAGTACTTC. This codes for CASSSQEYQETQYF.

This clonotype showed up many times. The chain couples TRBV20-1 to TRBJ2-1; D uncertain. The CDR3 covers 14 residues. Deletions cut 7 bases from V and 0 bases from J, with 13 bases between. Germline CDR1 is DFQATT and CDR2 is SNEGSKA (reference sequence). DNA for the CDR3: TGCAGTGTTCCCAGCGATCGCTCCTACAATGAGCAGTTCTTC. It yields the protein CSVPSDRSYNEQFF.

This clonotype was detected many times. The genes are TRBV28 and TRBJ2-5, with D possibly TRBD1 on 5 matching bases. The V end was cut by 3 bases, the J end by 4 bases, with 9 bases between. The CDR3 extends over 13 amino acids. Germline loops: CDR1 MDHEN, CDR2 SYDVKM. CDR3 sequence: CASSFQGLETQYF. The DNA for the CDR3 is TGTGCCAGCAGTTTCCAGGGATTAGAGACCCAGTACTTC.

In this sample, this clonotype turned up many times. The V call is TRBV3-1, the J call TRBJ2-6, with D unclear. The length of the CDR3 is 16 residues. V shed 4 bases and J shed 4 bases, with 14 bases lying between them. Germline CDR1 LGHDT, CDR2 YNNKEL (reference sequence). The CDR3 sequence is CASSPTMTPGANVLTF. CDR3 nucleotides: TGTGCCAGCAGCCCAACGATGACACCCGGGGCCAACGTCCTGACTTTC.

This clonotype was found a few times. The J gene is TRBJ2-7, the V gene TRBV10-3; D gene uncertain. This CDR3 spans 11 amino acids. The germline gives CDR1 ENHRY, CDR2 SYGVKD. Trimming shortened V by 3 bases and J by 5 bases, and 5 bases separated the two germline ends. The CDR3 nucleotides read TGTGCCATCAGTGAAATCAACGAGCAGTACTTC. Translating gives CAISEINEQYF.

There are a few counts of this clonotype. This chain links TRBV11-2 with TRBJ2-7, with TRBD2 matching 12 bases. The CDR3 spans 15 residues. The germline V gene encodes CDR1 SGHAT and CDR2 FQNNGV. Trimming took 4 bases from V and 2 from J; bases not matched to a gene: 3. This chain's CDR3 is CASSYGLAGPYEQYV. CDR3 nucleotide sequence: TGTGCCAGCAGCTACGGACTAGCGGGACCCTACGAGCAGTACGTC.

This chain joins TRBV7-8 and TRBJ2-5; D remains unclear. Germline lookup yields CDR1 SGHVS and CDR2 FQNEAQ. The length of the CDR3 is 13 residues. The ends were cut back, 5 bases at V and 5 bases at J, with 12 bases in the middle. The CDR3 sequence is CASSRERRETQYF. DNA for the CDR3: TGTGCCAGCAGCAGAGAACGGCGGGAGACCCAGTACTTC.